The T cell receptor beta chain under discussion was sequenced for a study of T cells in localized non-small cell lung cancer. Details on this clone: Its cognate antigen is unknown.

Findings of the study overall: Heterogeneity within the tumor remains possible, as just one region underwent sequencing. Appearances in adjacent lung were noted for a median 57 of the top 100 tumor clones. Prolonged overall survival went with higher T cell density in the blood. The study found T cell clonality highest in uninvolved adjacent lung, above tumor.

The repertoire was sequenced with immunoSEQ multiplex PCR; TCRdb's copy has only in-frame clones and lacks some. The sample yields 25,000 to 35,000 clones, roughly nine tenths seen once. Germline-derived CDR1 and CDR2 are SGHRS and YFSETQ. The length of the CDR3 is 14 residues. V was trimmed by 7 bases and J by 0 bases, leaving 13 bases between them. The sample was peripheral blood, taken before any cancer treatment. This TCR was sampled from a woman aged 35 to 70 with stage I lung adenocarcinoma. The rearrangement uses TRBV5-1 and TRBJ2-5, with unresolved D. The CDR3 loop is CASALRQDQETQYF. In nucleotides, the CDR3 is TGCGCCAGCGCCCTGCGGCAGGACCAAGAGACCCAGTACTTC. Filled out from reference TRBV5-1 and TRBJ2-5, the complete variable domain reads KAGVTQTPRYLIKTRGQQVTLSCSPISGHRSVSWYQQTPGQGLQFLFEYFSETQRNKGNFPGRFSGRQFSNSRSEMNVSTLELGDSALYLCASALRQDQETQYFGPGTRLLVL.